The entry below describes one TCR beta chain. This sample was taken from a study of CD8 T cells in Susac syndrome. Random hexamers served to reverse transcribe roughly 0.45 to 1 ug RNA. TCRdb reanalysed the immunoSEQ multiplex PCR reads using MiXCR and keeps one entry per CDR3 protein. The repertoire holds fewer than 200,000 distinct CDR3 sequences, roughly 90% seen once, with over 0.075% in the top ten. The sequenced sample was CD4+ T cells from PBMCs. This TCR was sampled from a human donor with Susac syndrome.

This CDR3 reads CAARSYRKGEQYF. CDR3 nucleotide sequence: TGTGCCGCCCGATCATACAGGAAAGGCGAGCAGTACTTC. This chain uses TRBV9 with TRBJ2-7, with TRBD1 as a possible D gene (5 bases). The CDR3 is 13 amino acids. Germline V gene data show CDR1 as SGDLS and CDR2 as YYNGEE. Trimming stripped 10 bases from V and 6 bases from J, with 20 bases between.